These 14 T cell receptor beta chains were sequenced from one sample in a study of blood T cell repertoires in COVID-19 (TCRdb year 2020). Receptor amplification or capture employed the immunoSEQ multiplex PCR assay. TCRdb limited this immuneACCESS table to in-frame rearrangements with V and J called. A share of clones is missing; checked studies link under half to unresolved V genes, and the rest is unexplained. Here the sample has about 350,000 clones; approximately 91% occur a single time. The ten biggest clones cover around 0.92% of the sample. The sample consisted of PBMCs or T cells enriched from blood (not recorded which). Every receptor here comes from a woman aged 30 to 39 who had been exposed to COVID-19.

V gene TRBV20-1 combines with J gene TRBJ2-2; D call uncertain. CDR1 and CDR2 (germline): DFQATT, SNEGSKA (reference sequence). This CDR3 contains 14 residues. Trimming cost V 3 bases and J 0 bases, with 8 bases left between them. For the CDR3, the DNA is TGCAGTGCTAGTACGCGGCCGAACACCGGGGAGCTGTTTTTT. Amino acids: CSASTRPNTGELFF.

A few counts support this clone. V is TRBV5-1 and J is TRBJ2-7; 8 bases line up with TRBD1. The CDR3 contains 15 residues. Looked up from germline, CDR1 is SGHRS and CDR2 is YFSETQ. V shed 2 bases, J shed 2 bases, and the junction held 6 bases outside the gene matches. CDR3 region: CASSFGGTGTYEQYF. The CDR3 nucleotides are TGCGCCAGCAGCTTTGGGGGGACAGGAACCTACGAGCAGTACTTC.

The chain is built from TRBV7-9 and TRBJ1-2, with D perhaps TRBD1 (5 bases). The CDR3 runs to 13 residues. Germline V gene data show CDR1 as SEHNR and CDR2 as FQNEAQ (reference sequence). V lost 1 base to trimming and J lost 6 bases, with 9 bases between them. The CDR3 region is CASSLEGVDGYTF. CDR3 nucleotides: TGTGCCAGCAGCTTAGAAGGGGTGGATGGCTACACCTTC.

V usage is TRBV28 and J usage is TRBJ2-6; 8 bases line up with TRBD1. This CDR3 region has 17 residues. The germline CDR1 and CDR2 sequences are MDHEN and SYDVKM. V trimming: 4 bases; J trimming: 0 bases; junction bases outside the gene matches: 5. The chain's CDR3 is CASSSYGQGSGANVLTF. The CDR3 DNA reads TGTGCCAGCAGTTCATACGGACAGGGCTCTGGGGCCAACGTCCTGACTTTC.

V gene TRBV9 combines with J gene TRBJ2-2, with 13 nucleotides matching TRBD2. Trimming cost V 4 bases and J 9 bases; bases outside gene matches: 15. This CDR3 has 18 amino acids. Germline loops: CDR1 SGDLS, CDR2 YYNGEE. In DNA form, the CDR3 reads TGTGCCAGCAGCCTAGCATTATGGACTAGCGGGAGTTCCCGGGAGCTGTTTTTT. Encoded protein: CASSLALWTSGSSRELFF.

The V and J genes are TRBV7-3 and TRBJ2-7; 9 bases match TRBD1. The junction had 7 bases not matched to a gene; V was cut back by 3 bases and J by 7 bases. CDR3 length: 14 residues. The germline gives CDR1 SGHTA, CDR2 FQGTGA. The CDR3 DNA reads TGTGCCAGCAGCTTCACAGGGGGCAGAGGGGAGCAGTACTTC. This gives the protein CASSFTGGRGEQYF.

V gene TRBV7-9 combines with J gene TRBJ2-1, with 7 bases identical to TRBD1. From germline, CDR1 is SEHNR and CDR2 FQNEAQ (reference sequence). After removal of 8 bases from V and 0 bases from J, the junction contained 1 base not matched to a gene. This CDR3 is built from 13 residues. The CDR3 reads CASDRDSYNEQFF. CDR3 DNA: TGTGCCAGCGACAGGGACTCCTACAATGAGCAGTTCTTC.

The chain has TRBV24-1 and TRBJ2-2; no definite D call. V shed 3 bases and J shed 6 bases, with 16 bases lying between them. Germline loops: CDR1 KGHDR, CDR2 SFDVKD. The CDR3 is made up of 16 amino acids. The CDR3 is CATSDPARGYPGELFF. The CDR3 bases are TGTGCCACCAGTGATCCCGCTAGAGGCTATCCCGGGGAGCTGTTTTTT.

The chain recombines TRBV27 with TRBJ1-1; maybe TRBD1 (6 bases). Per germline, CDR1 MNHEY and CDR2 SMNVEV (reference sequence). Between the trimmed V and J ends, which lost 6 bases and 1 base, there was a span of 12 bases. The CDR3 consists of 14 residues. DNA for the CDR3: TGTGCCAGCAGAGATACAGGGACGAACACTGAAGCTTTCTTT. This sequence encodes CASRDTGTNTEAFF.

This chain joins TRBV28 and TRBJ1-2, with 8 nucleotides matching TRBD1. The CDR3 runs to 14 residues. Germline V gives CDR1 MDHEN, CDR2 SYDVKM. V was clipped by 6 bases and J by 4 bases; unmatched bases: 7. The DNA for the CDR3 is TGTGCCAGCAGCGGGGCAGGGGGCGGCTATGGCTACACCTTC. It is translated as CASSGAGGGYGYTF.

This chain joins TRBV4-1 and TRBJ2-7, with TRBD1 identical over 8 bases. V lost 0 bases to trimming and J lost 7 bases; unmatched junction nucleotides: 14. Germline CDR1 reads MGHRA; CDR2 reads YSYEKL. This CDR3 has 17 amino acids. CDR3 sequence: CASSQDSETGDTWEQYF. The DNA for the CDR3 is TGCGCCAGCAGCCAAGATTCGGAGACAGGGGATACCTGGGAGCAGTACTTC.

This clone was found a few times. The J gene is TRBJ2-5, the V gene TRBV2; D might be TRBD1 (5 bases). This CDR3 comprises 12 residues. Germline values: CDR1 SNHLY, CDR2 FYNNEI. The V and J ends lost 10 bases and 3 bases respectively, with 12 bases between them. CDR3 loop: CATTDRKETQYF. The CDR3 nucleotides read TGTGCCACGACCGACAGAAAAGAGACCCAGTACTTC.

The chain is built from TRBV5-1 and TRBJ2-3, with 14 bases lining up with TRBD2. Germline CDR1 is SGHRS and CDR2 is YFSETQ. The J segment lost 0 bases and the V segment lost 5 bases, leaving 11 bases of the junction unmatched. The length of the CDR3 is 19 residues. The CDR3 nucleotides read TGCGCCAGCAGTTCTGGACTAGCGGGAGGAGAATCTAGCACAGATACGCAGTATTTT. Translation gives CASSSGLAGGESSTDTQYF. The variable domain in full, with the rest retrieved from reference TRBV5-1 and TRBJ2-3, is KAGVTQTPRYLIKTRGQQVTLSCSPISGHRSVSWYQQTPGQGLQFLFEYFSETQRNKGNFPGRFSGRQFSNSRSEMNVSTLELGDSALYLCASSSGLAGGESSTDTQYFGPGTRLTVL.

This clone was seen a single time. V is TRBV5-1 and J is TRBJ2-3, with 7 bases that match TRBD2. This CDR3 spans 15 amino acids. J lost 0 bases, V lost 2 bases, and 3 bases had no gene match. Germline V gene data show CDR1 as SGHRS and CDR2 as YFSETQ. The CDR3, as DNA: TGCGCCAGCAGCTTTTTAGCGGGTAGCACAGATACGCAGTATTTT. This gives the protein CASSFLAGSTDTQYF.